The entry below describes one TCR beta chain. Its antigen remains unknown. The entry originates in a study of radiation and T cells in renal cell carcinoma. About the research overall: Nephrectomy followed 15 Gy stereotactic body radiation by 4 weeks.

CDR1 is SNHLY and CDR2 is FYNNEI in the germline V gene. This CDR3 has 12 amino acids. Trimming took 5 bases from V and 6 from J, leaving 8 bases between them. Described time point: blood 2 weeks post-SBRT. Treatment meaning: 15 Gy SBRT to primary tumor, nephrectomy 4 weeks later. This renal cell carcinoma was of the clear cell type. Repertoires were generated with immunoSEQ multiplex PCR, while TCRdb's copy carries only in-frame clones and drops some. The sample shows some 130,000 clones, more than 70% of them seen only once. Broader study findings: Pretreatment tumor biopsies were lacking, so baseline clonotypes are unknown. Top tumor clonotypes rose in blood 2 weeks post-radiation, then contracted.

This material consisted of blood, taken from a patient whose treatment included radiotherapy and nephrectomy. This TCR derives from a woman between 65 and 79 years old with renal cell carcinoma. The gene calls are TRBV2 and TRBJ2-1; perhaps D is TRBD1 or TRBD2 (5 bases each). The CDR3 coding sequence is TGTGCCAGCAGTACCGGGACCAATGAGCAGTTCTTC. This sequence encodes CASSTGTNEQFF.